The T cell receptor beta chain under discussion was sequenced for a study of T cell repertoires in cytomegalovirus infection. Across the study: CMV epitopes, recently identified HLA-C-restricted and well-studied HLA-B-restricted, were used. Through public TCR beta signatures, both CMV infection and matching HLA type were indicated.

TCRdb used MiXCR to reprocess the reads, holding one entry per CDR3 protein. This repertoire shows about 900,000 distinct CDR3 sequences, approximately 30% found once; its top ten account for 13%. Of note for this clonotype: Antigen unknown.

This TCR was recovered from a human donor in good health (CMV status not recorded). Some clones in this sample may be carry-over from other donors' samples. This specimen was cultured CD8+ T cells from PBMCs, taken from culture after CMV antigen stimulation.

In nucleotides, the CDR3 is TGTGCCATCCTTACTACGGTGGAGGGAATCCCTGGAAACACCATATATTTT. This translates into CAILTTVEGIPGNTIYF. V is TRBV10-3 and J is TRBJ1-3; D remains ambiguous. Germline-derived CDR1 and CDR2 are ENHRY and SYGVKD. Trimming took 8 bases from V and 2 from J, leaving 22 bases between them. The CDR3 consists of 17 residues.